These T cell receptor beta chains were read from a single sample in a study of glioma-infiltrating T cells after dendritic cell vaccination. Profiled with immunoSEQ multiplex PCR; TCRdb holds only in-frame clones, not every one. Of under 100,000 clones in the sample, roughly 83% are singletons; the top ten hold around 5.9%. The sequencing here drew on blood, taken before dendritic cell vaccination. Receptors originate from a human donor with glioblastoma. The CDR3 runs from the conserved cysteine through the conserved F or W. The D gene is left open where the match is weak. Clone size is shown for a subset of rows, as once, few, many or a class of expanded clone.

clone_size	v_call	d_call	j_call	cdr3_nt	cdr3_aa
.	TRBV9	.	TRBJ2-1	TGTGCCAGCAGCGTACACCCGTCGCGGGGAGGTAACTACAATGAGCAGTTCTTC	CASSVHPSRGGNYNEQFF
.	TRBV7-3	.	TRBJ2-7	TGTGCCAGCAGCTTCCCCGGGAAGGGCAGGATGAGCTCCTACGAGCAGTACTTC	CASSFPGKGRMSSYEQYF
.	TRBV4-2	.	TRBJ1-2	TGTGCCAGCAGCTTGGATGGGCCAGCTAACTATGGCTACACCTTC	CASSLDGPANYGYTF
.	TRBV7-6	.	TRBJ2-7	TGTGCCAGCAGCTTACAGGGAGGCTACGAGCAGTACTTC	CASSLQGGYEQYF
.	TRBV28	.	TRBJ2-5	TGTGCCAGCAGTTTTAAGAGGCCTTTGGGGAGGTACCAAGAGACCCAGTACTTC	CASSFKRPLGRYQETQYF
.	TRBV9	TRBD1	TRBJ1-2	TGTGCCAGCAGCCTGCGACAGGGGGCAGAGGAGGGTGGCTACACCTTC	CASSLRQGAEEGGYTF
few	TRBV27	.	TRBJ2-1	TGTGCCAGCAGTTCATCTCACGGTGATGAGCAGTTCTTC	CASSSSHGDEQFF
once	TRBV4-1	.	TRBJ2-7	TGCGCCAGCAGCCAAGGACACCCGAACTACGAGCAGTACTTC	CASSQGHPNYEQYF
.	TRBV30	TRBD1	TRBJ2-4	TGTGCCTGGAGTCCCCTTCGGGGACAGGGGGAATCCAAAAACATTCAGTACTTC	CAWSPLRGQGESKNIQYF
.	TRBV25-1	TRBD2	TRBJ2-7	TGTGCCAGCAGTGAAATGGGGGGGAACTCCTACGAGCAGTACTTC	CASSEMGGNSYEQYF
.	TRBV6-5	.	TRBJ2-2	TGTGCCAGCAGGCCACACGGGAGAACCGGGGAGCTGTTTTTT	CASRPHGRTGELFF
.	TRBV5-1	.	TRBJ1-6	TGCGCCAGCAGCACAGGACAGCCTGGGTTCAGTTCACCCCTCCACTTT	CASSTGQPGFSSPLHF
.	TRBV7-6	.	TRBJ2-7	TGTGCCAGCAGCTTAGCATGGTCGGGCGAGCAGTACTTC	CASSLAWSGEQYF
.	TRBV4-2	TRBD2	TRBJ2-2	TGTGCCAGCAGCCAAGAGGTTTGGGTACAGGGACTAGCGGGGAAAAACACCGGGGAGCTGTTTTTT	CASSQEVWVQGLAGKNTGELFF
.	TRBV9	.	TRBJ2-7	TGTGCCAGCAGCGTAGAAAGGACAGCGAGGGAGCAGTACTTC	CASSVERTAREQYF
.	TRBV10-3	.	TRBJ2-1	TGTGCCATCGCAGACAGGTCCCCATACAATGAGCAGTTCTTC	CAIADRSPYNEQFF
.	TRBV6-1	TRBD1	TRBJ2-7	TGTGCCAGCAGCGTGACAGGGGTAGGGCAGTACTTC	CASSVTGVGQYF
few	TRBV7-6	.	TRBJ2-3	TGTGCCAGCAGCTTAGCGGGACATAGCACAGATACGCAGTATTTT	CASSLAGHSTDTQYF
.	TRBV2	TRBD2	TRBJ2-2	TGTGCCAGCAGTGAGACTAGCGGGGGGGGGTTTCCCGGGGAGCTGTTTTTT	CASSETSGGGFPGELFF
.	TRBV7-9	.	TRBJ1-2	TGTGCCAGCAGCCCCCCTGGGAGGGTTGAGGGCTACACCTTC	CASSPPGRVEGYTF
.	TRBV28	.	TRBJ1-5	TGTGCCAGCAGTTTATGGGACTCTTTGCAGCCCCAGCATTTT	CASSLWDSLQPQHF
.	TRBV2	.	TRBJ2-2	TGTGCCAGCAGTGGGCTTCTCCGGAACACCGGGGAGCTGTTTTTT	CASSGLLRNTGELFF